This TCR beta chain was documented in a study of blood T cell repertoires in COVID-19. Study-level information: Donors in the United States, Italy and Spain gave samples during acute or convalescent COVID-19. The analysed material was cDNA or gDNA that came from T cells, B-cell-depleted T cells, or PBMCs.

In the source study's methods: The authors estimated nucleated cell counts from reference gene primer amplification. Data came from immunoSEQ multiplex PCR; TCRdb stores just in-frame clones and leaves some out. V and J calls and clone size are those listed in that table; D and trimming were worked out from the DNA. The sample comprises 100,000 to 150,000 clones, around 87% of which are singletons, and 2% to 2.5% rests with the top ten. Germline loops: CDR1 LGHNA, CDR2 YNFKEQ. The trim removed 3 bases at V and 2 bases at J, leaving 5 bases unmatched. The CDR3 extends over 16 amino acids. The rearrangement links TRBV4-2 to TRBJ2-1; 9 bases map to TRBD1. The TCR was taken from a man aged 50-59 years with active COVID-19. The specimen was peripheral blood. The chain's CDR3 is CASSQEQGAPYNEQFF. The CDR3 nucleotides are TGTGCCAGCAGCCAGGAACAGGGGGCCCCCTACAATGAGCAGTTCTTC.